A selection of T cell receptor beta chains follows, all from one sample in a study of blood T cell repertoires in COVID-19. Using immunoSEQ multiplex PCR, the repertoire was profiled, and TCRdb retains in-frame clones only, with some absent. The top ten clones hold 44% of a sample with about 82,000 clones, 80% to 85% of them seen once. The sequenced material came from peripheral blood. The receptors stem from an elderly man with acute or convalescent COVID-19. CDR3s include the opening cysteine and the closing phenylalanine or tryptophan. D genes are given only for firm matches. The size of a clone is reported for some rows only, either as once, few or many, or as a class for expanded clones.

len	abundance	d_gene	v_gene	j_gene	CDR3aa	CDR3nt
20	.	TRBD2	TRBV13	TRBJ2-1	CASSSRVEARGLAGHNEQFF	TGTGCCAGCAGCTCTAGGGTGGAGGCCAGGGGACTAGCGGGACACAATGAGCAGTTCTTC
17	.	TRBD2	TRBV28	TRBJ2-3	CASSLAASGSWADTQYF	TGTGCCAGCAGTTTAGCCGCTAGCGGGAGTTGGGCAGATACGCAGTATTTT
17	once	TRBD1	TRBV27	TRBJ2-3	CASSPRMWDRVEDTQYF	TGTGCCAGCAGCCCCAGGATGTGGGACAGGGTAGAAGATACGCAGTATTTT
12	.	.	TRBV30	TRBJ2-1	CAWTDRYNEQFF	TGTGCCTGGACGGACAGATACAATGAGCAGTTCTTC
16	.	.	TRBV5-1	TRBJ2-1	CASSVKTGTGNNEQFF	TGCGCCAGCAGCGTAAAAACCGGGACTGGAAACAATGAGCAGTTCTTC
15	.	.	TRBV5-1	TRBJ1-2	CASSAQMTGTSGYTF	TGCGCCAGCAGCGCACAGATGACAGGTACGAGCGGCTACACCTTC
14	once	TRBD2	TRBV5-1	TRBJ2-5	CASSVGTSQETQYF	TGCGCCAGCAGCGTAGGGACTAGTCAAGAGACCCAGTACTTC
13	.	.	TRBV19	TRBJ1-2	CASSTRVSYGYTF	TGTGCCAGTAGTACCAGGGTGAGCTATGGCTACACCTTC
16	.	.	TRBV16	TRBJ1-5	CASSQQTGPSNQPQHF	TGTGCCAGCAGCCAACAAACAGGGCCTAGCAATCAGCCCCAGCATTTT
16	.	TRBD1	TRBV6-6	TRBJ2-2	CASSVNRGKDTGELFF	TGTGCCAGCAGTGTTAACAGGGGGAAGGACACCGGGGAGCTGTTTTTT
16	.	TRBD1	TRBV7-2	TRBJ2-7	CASSLSPGQGANEQYF	TGTGCCAGCAGCTTATCGCCGGGACAGGGGGCGAACGAGCAGTACTTC
17	.	TRBD2	TRBV18	TRBJ2-5	CASSSLAGATKQETQYF	TGTGCCAGCTCATCTCTAGCGGGGGCGACAAAACAAGAGACCCAGTACTTC
16	.	TRBD1	TRBV18	TRBJ2-3	CASSPRQGARTDTQYF	TGTGCCAGCTCACCTCGACAGGGGGCGAGAACAGATACGCAGTATTTT
15	.	.	TRBV5-6	TRBJ1-2	CASSLDAAGNYGYTF	TGTGCCAGCAGCTTGGACGCAGCGGGCAACTATGGCTACACCTTC
17	.	TRBD2	TRBV7-8	TRBJ2-5	CASSPRTSGTTQETQYF	TGTGCCAGCAGCCCTCGGACTAGCGGGACCACTCAAGAGACCCAGTACTTC
15	.	TRBD1	TRBV30	TRBJ1-4	CAWGWVTGGSEKLFF	TGTGCCTGGGGTTGGGTTACAGGGGGCAGTGAAAAACTGTTTTTT
16	.	TRBD1	TRBV27	TRBJ2-2	CASSLGQGFYTGELFF	TGTGCCAGCAGTTTGGGACAGGGGTTTTACACCGGGGAGCTGTTTTTT
14	once	.	TRBV27	TRBJ2-3	CASSLLRHTDTQYF	TGTGCCAGCAGTTTATTGCGACACACAGATACGCAGTATTTT
18	.	.	TRBV15	TRBJ2-3	CATSRDIFLLAQTDTQYF	TGTGCCACCAGCAGAGATATCTTTCTGCTAGCCCAGACAGATACGCAGTATTTT
14	.	.	TRBV28	TRBJ1-3	CASSPGHSGNTIYF	TGTGCCAGCAGCCCAGGGCATTCTGGAAACACCATATATTTT
14	.	.	TRBV27	TRBJ1-5	CASSLFSSNQPQHF	TGTGCCAGCAGTTTATTCAGTAGCAATCAGCCCCAGCATTTT
13	few	TRBD1	TRBV29-1	TRBJ2-2	CTRTGTNTGELFF	TGCACCCGGACAGGGACGAACACCGGGGAGCTGTTTTTT
17	.	.	TRBV28	TRBJ2-3	CASSLPFLWRAPDTQYF	TGTGCCAGCAGTTTGCCGTTTCTCTGGAGGGCCCCAGATACGCAGTATTTT
14	.	.	TRBV4-1	TRBJ1-1	CASSRGHMNTEAFF	TGCGCCAGCAGCAGGGGCCACATGAACACTGAAGCTTTCTTT
15	.	.	TRBV5-1	TRBJ2-1	CASSLGSPSYNEQFF	TGCGCCAGCAGCTTGGGGAGTCCCTCCTACAATGAGCAGTTCTTC
14	.	.	TRBV5-1	TRBJ1-4	CASSLVDTDEKLFF	TGCGCCAGCAGCTTGGTGGACACCGATGAAAAACTGTTTTTT
14	.	TRBD1	TRBV5-1	TRBJ1-1	CASVPGTGNTEAFF	TGCGCCAGCGTTCCCGGGACAGGGAACACTGAAGCTTTCTTT
14	.	TRBD2	TRBV6-2/TRBV6-3	TRBJ2-7	CASSYQRGSYEQYF	TGTGCCAGCAGTTACCAGCGGGGCTCCTACGAGCAGTACTTC
13	.	.	TRBV29-1	TRBJ1-2	CSVDFVGTYGYTF	TGCAGCGTCGACTTTGTCGGCACCTATGGCTACACCTTC
15	.	.	TRBV30	TRBJ1-2	CAWSVQGLLNYGYTF	TGTGCCTGGAGTGTACAGGGATTGCTAAACTATGGCTACACCTTC
15	.	TRBD1	TRBV3-1/TRBV3-2	TRBJ1-4	CASSRRTGRSEKLFF	TGTGCCAGCAGCCGCCGGACAGGGAGGAGTGAAAAACTGTTTTTT
15	.	TRBD1	TRBV24-1	TRBJ1-2	CATSSSGTGTYGYTF	TGTGCCACCAGTTCTTCCGGGACAGGAACTTATGGCTACACCTTC
13	.	.	TRBV5-1	TRBJ2-2	CASSSQGTGELFF	TGCGCCAGCAGCTCGCAGGGCACCGGGGAGCTGTTTTTT
14	.	TRBD1	TRBV7-3	TRBJ2-5	CASSRTGRGETQYF	TGTGCCAGCAGCCGGACAGGCCGGGGAGAGACCCAGTACTTC
14	.	TRBD1	TRBV28	TRBJ1-1	CASSAGQGTTEAFF	TGTGCCAGCAGTGCGGGACAGGGTACGACTGAAGCTTTCTTT
16	few	TRBD2	TRBV7-2	TRBJ2-7	CASSLFPTSGMNEQYF	TGTGCCAGCAGCTTATTTCCGACTAGCGGGATGAACGAGCAGTACTTC
13	.	.	TRBV11-3	TRBJ1-1	CASSFDRNTEAFF	TGTGCCAGCAGCTTCGACAGGAACACTGAAGCTTTCTTT
14	.	.	TRBV25-1	TRBJ1-2	CASSGPGGGYGYTF	TGTGCCAGCAGTGGTCCCGGTGGTGGCTATGGCTACACCTTC
14	.	.	TRBV9	TRBJ2-2	CASSRTTNTGELFF	TGTGCCAGCAGCCGGACTACGAACACCGGGGAGCTGTTTTTT
15	.	TRBD1	TRBV18	TRBJ2-5	CASSPPGQGLKTQYF	TGTGCCAGCTCACCACCGGGACAGGGGTTAAAGACCCAGTACTTC
15	.	.	TRBV5-7	TRBJ2-6	CASTPISSGANVLTF	TGTGCCAGCACCCCTATTAGCTCTGGGGCCAACGTCCTGACTTTC
13	.	.	TRBV5-4	TRBJ2-1	CASSLKGVNEQFF	TGTGCCAGCAGCTTAAAGGGGGTCAATGAGCAGTTCTTC
15	.	TRBD2	TRBV3-1/TRBV3-2	TRBJ2-1	CASSHRTSGRYEQFF	TGTGCCAGCAGCCACAGGACTAGCGGGAGGTATGAGCAGTTCTTC
15	.	TRBD1	TRBV28	TRBJ1-1	CASSLRQGMNTEAFF	TGTGCCAGCAGTCTCCGACAGGGGATGAACACTGAAGCTTTCTTT
16	.	.	TRBV18	TRBJ1-5	CASSPGALISNQPQHF	TGTGCCAGCTCACCGGGAGCACTGATTAGCAATCAGCCCCAGCATTTT